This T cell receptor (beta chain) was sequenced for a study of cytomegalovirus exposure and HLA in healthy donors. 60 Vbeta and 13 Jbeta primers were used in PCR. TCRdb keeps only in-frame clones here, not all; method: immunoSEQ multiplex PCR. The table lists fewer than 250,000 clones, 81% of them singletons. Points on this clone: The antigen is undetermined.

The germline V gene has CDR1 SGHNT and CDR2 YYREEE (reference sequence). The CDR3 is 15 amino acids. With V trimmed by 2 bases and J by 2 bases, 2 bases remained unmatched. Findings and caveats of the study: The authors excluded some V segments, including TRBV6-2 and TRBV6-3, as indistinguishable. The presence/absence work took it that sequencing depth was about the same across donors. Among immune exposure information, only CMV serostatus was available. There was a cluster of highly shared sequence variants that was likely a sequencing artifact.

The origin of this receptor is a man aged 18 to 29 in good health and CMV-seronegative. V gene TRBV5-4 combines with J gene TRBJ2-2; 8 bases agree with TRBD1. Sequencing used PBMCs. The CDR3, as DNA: TGTGCCAGCAGCTTCGGACAGGGAAACACCGGGGAGCTGTTTTTT. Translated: CASSFGQGNTGELFF. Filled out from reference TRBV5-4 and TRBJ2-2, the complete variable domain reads ETGVTQSPTHLIKTRGQQVTLRCSSQSGHNTVSWYQQALGQGPQFIFQYYREEENGRGNFPPRFSGLQFPNYSSELNVNALELDDSALYLCASSFGQGNTGELFFGEGSRLTVL.